A selection of T cell receptor beta chains follows, all from one sample in a study of T-cell memory formation after mild COVID-19. MiXCR was run by TCRdb on the 5' RACE reads, yielding one entry per CDR3 protein. The sample yields hundreds of thousands of distinct CDR3 sequences, about 20% seen once. Sequencing was done on a sample of PBMCs or a T cell subset sorted from them (not recorded which). These receptors were obtained from an adult woman who had mild COVID-19 (a few samples of this study predate the infection). Cell type and time point are not known. CDR3s include the opening cysteine and the closing phenylalanine or tryptophan. The order of the fields is clone size, J gene, CDR3 length, V gene, D gene, CDR3 DNA, CDR3 protein. A D gene is named only where the DNA matches it firmly. The size field is filled for only some rows; it gives once, few, many or a size class.

many,TRBJ2-2,14,TRBV7-9,NA,TGCGCCAGCAGCTTGGCGTTAAACACCGGGGAGCTGTTTTTT,CASSLALNTGELFF
few,TRBJ2-3,17,TRBV7-2,TRBD2,TGTGCCAGCAGCTTAGTCGGGCGGGAGGAAGGCACAGATACGCAGTATTTT,CASSLVGREEGTDTQYF
few,TRBJ2-2,18,TRBV5-1,NA,TGCGCCAGCAGCTTTAAGATCCGCCGGGACGGGAACACCGGGGAGCTGTTTTTT,CASSFKIRRDGNTGELFF
NA,TRBJ2-3,16,TRBV7-2,NA,TGTGCCAGCAGCTCCCACGGGGCGGGGACCACAGATACGCAGTATTTT,CASSSHGAGTTDTQYF
many,TRBJ2-3,14,TRBV20-1,NA,TGCAGTGCCCCGCCCGCGGGGGCCACAGATACGCAGTATTTT,CSAPPAGATDTQYF
NA,TRBJ2-7,14,TRBV29-1,NA,TGCAGCGTTGGGGATCCGGGTGTCTCCTACGAGCAGTACTTC,CSVGDPGVSYEQYF
few,TRBJ2-7,14,TRBV24-1,NA,TGTGCCACCAGTGATGCGACAGGCTCGGGTGAGCAGTACTTC,CATSDATGSGEQYF
NA,TRBJ1-2,13,TRBV29-1,NA,TGCAGCGTTGAAAAACTCCTTAACTATGGCTACACCTTC,CSVEKLLNYGYTF
NA,TRBJ2-7,15,TRBV28,TRBD1,TGTGCCAGCAGTTTACCCGGGACAGGGGGCTACGAGCAGTACTTC,CASSLPGTGGYEQYF
many,TRBJ1-1,14,TRBV5-1,NA,TGCGCCAGCAGCTATTTGAAAGGGAACACTGAAGCTTTCTTT,CASSYLKGNTEAFF
NA,TRBJ2-7,14,TRBV20-1,NA,TGCAGTGCTAGGCGCGGGACAGCCGAACGGGAGCAGTACTTC,CSARRGTAEREQYF
NA,TRBJ2-3,13,TRBV5-1,NA,TGCGCCAGCAGCGCCCCGCTGGGAGATACGCAGTATTTT,CASSAPLGDTQYF